This paragraph covers one T cell receptor (beta chain) sequence. Method: immunoSEQ multiplex PCR; TCRdb's copy keeps in-frame clones and lacks some. Counted here are approximately 180,000 clones, approximately 86% occurring once; the ten biggest clones make up 9.8%. The sample belongs to a study of blood T cell repertoires in COVID-19. Turning to the study itself: Samples came from the United States, Italy and Spain, spanning acute and convalescent COVID-19. The cDNA or gDNA used as material had been derived from T cells, B-cell-depleted T cells, or PBMCs.

This CDR3 is 13 amino acids long. V lost 4 bases and J lost 6, with 10 bases in between. Germline V gene lookup returns CDR1 SNHLY and CDR2 FYNNEI. The clonotype comes from a woman aged 80 or over with acute or convalescent COVID-19. The source material was peripheral blood. V and J are TRBV2 and TRBJ1-5; D remains ambiguous. The CDR3 is CASSVSGIQPQHF. DNA of the CDR3: TGTGCCAGCAGTGTGAGCGGGATTCAGCCCCAGCATTTT. The complete variable domain, with remaining parts taken from reference TRBV2 and TRBJ1-5, reads EPEVTQTPSHQVTQMGQEVILRCVPISNHLYFYWYRQILGQKVEFLVSFYNNEISEKSEIFDDQFSVERPDGSNFTLKIRSTKLEDSAMYFCASSVSGIQPQHFGDGTRLSIL.